This section outlines one T cell receptor (beta chain) sequence together with its context. Its specificity is not known. Trimming at V came to 4 bases and at J to 3 bases, leaving 10 bases not matched to a gene. The CDR3 has 15 amino acids. Germline-derived CDR1 and CDR2 are GTSNPN and SVGIG (reference sequence). The data are from a study of chemoradiotherapy in HPV16-positive cancers. Study summary: Candidate HPV-specific clones and shared TCR motifs came from two HPV16-positive patients.

The study, taken as a whole, reports: Functional assays defining HPV-specific T cells used only a couple of HPV16-positive patients. Candidate HPV-specific clones and E7-related TCR motifs grew in tumor during treatment.

Only in-frame clones appear in the TCRdb table, and some are missing; sequencing was by immunoSEQ multiplex PCR. Among 2,500 to 3,500 clones, roughly four fifths were seen once, and the ten largest hold approximately 15%. Repertoires were sampled repeatedly during chemoradiotherapy. This chain connects TRBV30 to TRBJ2-5; 8 bases are shared with TRBD2. The sequence was obtained from a human donor with HPV-associated anogenital cancer. This specimen was tumor tissue, taken from a patient who underwent chemoradiotherapy. DNA of the CDR3: TGTGCCTGGATGAGGAGAGCGGGGGTCAAAGAGACCCAGTACTTC. This sequence encodes CAWMRRAGVKETQYF.